These 5 T cell receptor beta chains came from one sample sequenced in a study of identical twins (dated by TCRdb to the mid-2010s). Library preparation employed 5' RACE. The sequencer was an Illumina HiSeq 2000. TCRdb reworked the public reads: Q25 trimming with fastp, MiXCR clone assembly, productive beta chains retained. A single entry per CDR3 protein holds the most common genes and DNA from its merged rows. Across this sample there are 1.5 million to 2 million distinct CDR3 sequences, with less than 40% seen only once. 0.27% of the sample comes from the top ten. The material sequenced was cord blood. The receptor set was obtained from a newborn girl in good health.

V is TRBV2 and J is TRBJ2-1, with D perhaps TRBD2 (6 bases). With the DNA end fitting TRBJ2-7 better, the J assignment may be wrong. Looked up from germline, CDR1 is SNHLY and CDR2 is FYNNEI. The CDR3 runs 15 residues. This CDR3 is CASSVGTGTYNEQYF. The CDR3 DNA reads TGTGCCAGCAGTGTCGGGACTGGCACCTACAATGAGCAGTACTTC.

This sequence joins TRBV27 and TRBJ2-1; TRBD2 might be the D (6 bases). The CDR3 extends over 15 amino acids. The germline gives CDR1 MNHEY, CDR2 SMNVEV (reference sequence). The V end was cut by 3 bases, the J end by 10 bases, with 19 bases between. DNA for the CDR3: TGTGCCAGCAGTTTGGAACGGCGGCTTGGGGGGGAGCAGTTCTTC. It specifies CASSLERRLGGEQFF.

J is TRBJ2-3 and V is TRBV6-5; TRBD2 matches at 7 bases. Per germline, CDR1 MNHEY and CDR2 SVGAGI. Trimming removed 2 bases from V and 11 bases from J; junction bases left unmatched: 13. The CDR3 is 15 amino acids. The CDR3 is CASSYGGGAPWGQYF. CDR3 nucleotide sequence: TGTGCCAGCAGTTACGGCGGGGGTGCCCCTTGGGGGCAGTATTTT.

The chain uses TRBV20-1 and TRBJ2-7, with a possible D match to TRBD2 (6 bases). The CDR3 spans 16 residues. Germline lookup yields CDR1 DFQATT and CDR2 SNEGSKA (reference sequence). V dropped 3 bases and J dropped 1 base, with 19 bases sitting between them. Here the CDR3 reads CSASPFSGLQSYEQYF. In DNA, the CDR3 is TGCAGTGCTAGTCCTTTTTCGGGACTGCAATCCTACGAGCAGTACTTC.

With regard to this clonotype: Being one base from a much bigger clone, this may be a read error. This chain connects TRBV5-1 to TRBJ2-7; D perhaps matches TRBD2 (6 bases). Germline CDR1 is SGHRS and CDR2 is YFSETQ. The CDR3 runs 13 residues. The CDR3 loop reads CASSGLLIYERYF. In nucleotides, the CDR3 is TGCGCCAGCTCGGGACTCTTAATCTACGAGCGGTACTTC.